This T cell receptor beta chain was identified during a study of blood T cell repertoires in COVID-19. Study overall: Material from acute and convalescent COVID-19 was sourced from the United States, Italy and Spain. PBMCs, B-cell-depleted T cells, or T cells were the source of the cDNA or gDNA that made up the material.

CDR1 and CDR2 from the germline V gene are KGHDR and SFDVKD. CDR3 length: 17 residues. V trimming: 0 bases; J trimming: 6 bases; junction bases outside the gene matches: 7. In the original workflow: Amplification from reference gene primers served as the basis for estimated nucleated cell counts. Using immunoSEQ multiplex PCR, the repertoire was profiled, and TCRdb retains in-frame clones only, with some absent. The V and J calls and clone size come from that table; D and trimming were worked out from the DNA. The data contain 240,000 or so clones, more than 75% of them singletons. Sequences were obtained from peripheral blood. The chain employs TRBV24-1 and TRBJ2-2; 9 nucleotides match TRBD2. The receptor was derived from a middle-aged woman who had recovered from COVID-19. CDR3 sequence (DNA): TGTGCCACCAGTGATTTGACGACTAGCGGACGGGCCGGGGAGCTGTTTTTT. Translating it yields CATSDLTTSGRAGELFF.